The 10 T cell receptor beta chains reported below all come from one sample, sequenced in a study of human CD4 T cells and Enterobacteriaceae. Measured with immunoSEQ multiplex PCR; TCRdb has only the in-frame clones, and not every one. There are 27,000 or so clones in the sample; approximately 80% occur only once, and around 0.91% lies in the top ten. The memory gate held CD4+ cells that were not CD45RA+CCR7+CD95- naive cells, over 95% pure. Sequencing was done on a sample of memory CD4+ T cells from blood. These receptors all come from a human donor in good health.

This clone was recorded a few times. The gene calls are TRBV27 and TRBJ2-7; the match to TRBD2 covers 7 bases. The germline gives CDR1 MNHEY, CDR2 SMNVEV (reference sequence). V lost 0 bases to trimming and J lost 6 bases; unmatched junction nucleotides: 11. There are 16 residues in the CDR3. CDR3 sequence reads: CASSLSIFTSAGEQYF. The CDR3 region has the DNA TGTGCCAGCAGTTTATCTATCTTTACTAGCGCAGGCGAGCAGTACTTC.

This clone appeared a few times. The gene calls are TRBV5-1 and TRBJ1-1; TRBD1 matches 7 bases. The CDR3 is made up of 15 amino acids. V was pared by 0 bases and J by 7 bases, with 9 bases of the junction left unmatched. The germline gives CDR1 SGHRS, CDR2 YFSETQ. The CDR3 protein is CASSLDGQGVGEAFF. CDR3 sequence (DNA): TGCGCCAGCAGCTTGGATGGTCAGGGGGTCGGTGAAGCTTTCTTT. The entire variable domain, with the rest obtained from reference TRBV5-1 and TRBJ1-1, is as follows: KAGVTQTPRYLIKTRGQQVTLSCSPISGHRSVSWYQQTPGQGLQFLFEYFSETQRNKGNFPGRFSGRQFSNSRSEMNVSTLELGDSALYLCASSLDGQGVGEAFFGQGTRLTVV.

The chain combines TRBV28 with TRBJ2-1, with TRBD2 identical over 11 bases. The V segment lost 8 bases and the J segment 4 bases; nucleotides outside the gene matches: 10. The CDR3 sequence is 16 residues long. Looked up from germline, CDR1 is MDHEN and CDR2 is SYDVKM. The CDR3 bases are TGTGCCAGCCTCCTGGGCGGACTAGCGGGTTACAATGAGCAGTTCTTC. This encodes CASLLGGLAGYNEQFF. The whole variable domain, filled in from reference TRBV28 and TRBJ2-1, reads DVKVTQSSRYLVKRTGEKVFLECVQDMDHENMFWYRQDPGLGLRLIYFSYDVKMKEKGDIPEGYSVSREKKERFSLILESASTNQTSMYLCASLLGGLAGYNEQFFGPGTRLTVL.

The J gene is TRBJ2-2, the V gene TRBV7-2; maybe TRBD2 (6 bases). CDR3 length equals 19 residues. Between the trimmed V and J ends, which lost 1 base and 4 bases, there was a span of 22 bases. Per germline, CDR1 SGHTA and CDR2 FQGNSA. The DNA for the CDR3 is TGTGCCAGCAGCTTAGGGCGGACTACTAGCATTTCTCTCACCGGGGAGCTGTTTTTT. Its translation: CASSLGRTTSISLTGELFF. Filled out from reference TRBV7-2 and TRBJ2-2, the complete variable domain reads GAGVSQSPSNKVTEKGKDVELRCDPISGHTALYWYRQSLGQGLEFLIYFQGNSAPDKSGLPSDRFSAERTGGSVSTLTIQRTQQEDSAVYLCASSLGRTTSISLTGELFFGEGSRLTVL.

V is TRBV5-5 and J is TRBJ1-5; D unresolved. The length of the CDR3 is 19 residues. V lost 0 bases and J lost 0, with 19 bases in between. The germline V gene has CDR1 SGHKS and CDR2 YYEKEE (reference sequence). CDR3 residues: CASSLVPRTQFLSNQPQHF. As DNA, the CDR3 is TGTGCCAGCAGCTTGGTTCCGAGAACACAATTCCTTAGCAATCAGCCCCAGCATTTT.

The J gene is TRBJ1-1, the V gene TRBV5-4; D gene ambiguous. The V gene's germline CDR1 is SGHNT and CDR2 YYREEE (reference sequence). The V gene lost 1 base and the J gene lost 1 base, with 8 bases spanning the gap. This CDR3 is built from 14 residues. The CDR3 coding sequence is TGTGCCAGCAGCTTGTCGCAGAGGAACACTGAAGCTTTCTTT. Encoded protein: CASSLSQRNTEAFF.

The CDR3 region is CASSDWRIQETQYF. As DNA, the CDR3 is TGTGCCAGCAGTGATTGGCGGATCCAAGAGACCCAGTACTTC. The chain employs TRBV25-1 and TRBJ2-5; D ambiguous. The CDR3 runs to 14 residues. Per germline, CDR1 MGHDK and CDR2 SYGVNS. V lost 3 bases, J lost 1 base, and 9 bases lay in between. Looking up the rest from reference TRBV25-1 and TRBJ2-5 gives the full variable domain: EADIYQTPRYLVIGTGKKITLECSQTMGHDKMYWYQQDPGMELHLIHYSYGVNSTEKGDLSSESTVSRIRTEHFPLTLESARPSHTSQYLCASSDWRIQETQYFGPGTRLLVL.

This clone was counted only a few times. The CDR3 DNA sequence: TGCGCCAGCAGTGAGTCATCCGGACTAGCCTACGAGCAGTACTTC. Protein sequence: CASSESSGLAYEQYF. The chain couples TRBV10-2 to TRBJ2-7, with 7 positions matching TRBD2. CDR1 and CDR2 (germline): WSHSY, SAAADI. V gave up 0 bases and J gave up 2 bases; unmatched junction bases: 4. This CDR3 comprises 15 residues.

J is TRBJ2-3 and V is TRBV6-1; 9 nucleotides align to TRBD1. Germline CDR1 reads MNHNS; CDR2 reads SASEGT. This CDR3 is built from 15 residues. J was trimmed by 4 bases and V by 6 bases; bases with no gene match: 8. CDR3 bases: TGTGCCAGCAGATCTCAGACAGGGGGTTCAGATACGCAGTATTTT. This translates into CASRSQTGGSDTQYF.

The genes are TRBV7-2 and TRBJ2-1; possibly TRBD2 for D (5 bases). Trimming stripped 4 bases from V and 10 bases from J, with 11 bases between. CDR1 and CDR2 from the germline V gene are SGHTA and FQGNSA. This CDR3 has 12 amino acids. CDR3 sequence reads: CASSSTRREQFF. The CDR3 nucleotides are TGTGCCAGCAGCTCTACTAGGCGGGAGCAGTTCTTC.